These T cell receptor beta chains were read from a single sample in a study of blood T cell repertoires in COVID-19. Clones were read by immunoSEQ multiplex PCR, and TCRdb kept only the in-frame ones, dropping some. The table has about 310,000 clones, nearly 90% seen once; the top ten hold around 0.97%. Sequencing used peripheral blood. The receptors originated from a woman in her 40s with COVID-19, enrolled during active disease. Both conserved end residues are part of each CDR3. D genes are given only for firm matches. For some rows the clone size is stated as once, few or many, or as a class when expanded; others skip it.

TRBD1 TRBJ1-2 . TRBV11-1 TGTGCCAGCAGCTTAAACAGGGGAACTAACTATGGCTACACCTTC CASSLNRGTNYGYTF
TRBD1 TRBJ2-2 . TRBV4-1 TGCGCCAGCAGGCCGGGACAGGATGTCACCGGGGAGCTGTTTTTT CASRPGQDVTGELFF
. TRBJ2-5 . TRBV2 TGTGCCAGCAAGTTCAAAGGGACTCGGACTCAAGAGACCCAGTACTTC CASKFKGTRTQETQYF
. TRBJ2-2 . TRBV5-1 TGCGCCAGCAGCTGGACCGCGGGCGGGGAGCTGTTTTTT CASSWTAGGELFF
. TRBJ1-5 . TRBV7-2 TGTGCCAGCAGCCAAGGGAGTCCGAATCAGCCCCAGCATTTT CASSQGSPNQPQHF
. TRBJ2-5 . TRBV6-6 TGTGCCAGCAGTTTCACTCAGCGGACCGGGGAGACCCAGTACTTC CASSFTQRTGETQYF
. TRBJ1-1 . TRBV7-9 TGTGCCAGCAGGCTTATAGAGGGGGACACTGAAGCTTTCTTT CASRLIEGDTEAFF
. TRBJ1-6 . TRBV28 TGTGCCAGCAGTTTATTGGGGGGTGGTTCACCCCTCCACTTT CASSLLGGGSPLHF
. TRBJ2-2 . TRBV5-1 TGCGCCAGCAGCTTCCCAGGGGGGACCGGGGAGCTGTTTTTT CASSFPGGTGELFF
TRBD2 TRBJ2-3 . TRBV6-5 TGTGCCAGCAGTTCCCCTAGCGGGAGCACAGATACGCAGTATTTT CASSSPSGSTDTQYF
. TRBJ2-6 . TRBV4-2 TGTGCCAGCAGCCCCCTGACGGAGGACTCTGGGGCCAACGTCCTGACTTTC CASSPLTEDSGANVLTF
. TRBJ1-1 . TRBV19 TGTGCCACGAGGGTTTTGAGGAACACTGAAGCTTTCTTT CATRVLRNTEAFF
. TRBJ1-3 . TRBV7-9 TGTGCCAGCAGCTTGAGCCTCTCTGGAAACACCATATATTTT CASSLSLSGNTIYF
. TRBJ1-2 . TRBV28 TGTGCCAGCAGCACGGGGGGGGAACTTAACTATGGCTACACCTTC CASSTGGELNYGYTF
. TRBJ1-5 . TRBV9 TGTGCCAGCAGCGTAGGCGTAGCGGGGAATCAGCCCCAGCATTTT CASSVGVAGNQPQHF
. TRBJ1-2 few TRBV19 TGTGCCAGTAGTATGAGTCGTCGTGCTAACTATGGCTACACCTTC CASSMSRRANYGYTF
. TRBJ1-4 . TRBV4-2 TGTGCCAGCAGCCAAGAAAACCTCGGTGAAAAACTGTTTTTT CASSQENLGEKLFF
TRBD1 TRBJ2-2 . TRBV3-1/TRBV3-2 TGTGCCAGCAGCCAGTACAGGGGTAAGGACACCGGGGAGCTGTTTTTT CASSQYRGKDTGELFF
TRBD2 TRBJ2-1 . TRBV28 TGTGCCAGCAGTACCTCGAGACTAGCGGGAGTAGGCTCCTACAATGAGCAGTTCTTC CASSTSRLAGVGSYNEQFF
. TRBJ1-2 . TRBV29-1 TGCAGCGTAGCTTCCGGCTATGGCTACACCTTC CSVASGYGYTF
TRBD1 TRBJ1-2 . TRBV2 TGTGCCAGCAGTGAAGTCTTCGACAGGGGAGGACGGTATGGCTACACCTTC CASSEVFDRGGRYGYTF
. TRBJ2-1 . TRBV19 TGTGCCAGTAGTATCCCGGGGTATCTAGGCAATGAGCAGTTCTTC CASSIPGYLGNEQFF
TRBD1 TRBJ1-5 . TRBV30 TGTGCCTGGAGTGAAGACAGGGGGCTCAATCAGCCCCAGCATTTT CAWSEDRGLNQPQHF
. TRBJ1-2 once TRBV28 TGTGCCAGCAGTTTAGTTGGACTGGCTGGGGGCTACACCTTC CASSLVGLAGGYTF
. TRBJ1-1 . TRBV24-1 TGTGCCACCAAGAGAACTTTCTTT CATKRTFF
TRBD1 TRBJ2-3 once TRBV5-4 TGTGCCAGCAGCCTAGGACAGGGGTTAGATACGCAGTATTTT CASSLGQGLDTQYF
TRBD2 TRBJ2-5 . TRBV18 TGTGCCAGCTCGCCGGGACTAGGGGAGACCCAGTACTTC CASSPGLGETQYF
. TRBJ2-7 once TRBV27 TGTGCCAGCAGTTTTGCTCCCCAGGGGACCTACGAGCAGTACTTC CASSFAPQGTYEQYF
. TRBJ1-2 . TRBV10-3 TGTGCCACGGGTTCGGCGATTGCTAACTATGGCTACACCTTC CATGSAIANYGYTF
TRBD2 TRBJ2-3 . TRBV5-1 TGCGCCAGCAGCGAGGGACTAGCGGGGGGGTTAGATACGCAGTATTTT CASSEGLAGGLDTQYF
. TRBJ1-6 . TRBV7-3 TGTGCCAGCAGCTTAAATGGTCGGGATTCACCCCTCCACTTT CASSLNGRDSPLHF
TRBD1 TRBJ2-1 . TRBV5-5 TGTGCCAGCAGCATACGGGGACAGGGAGGTTCCTACAATGAGCAGTTCTTC CASSIRGQGGSYNEQFF
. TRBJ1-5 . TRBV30 TGTGCCTGGAGTGTACTGGGGGCGAGCAATCAGCCCCAGCATTTT CAWSVLGASNQPQHF
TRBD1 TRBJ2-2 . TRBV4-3 TGCGCCAGCAGCCAAGGGACAGGAAAGACCGGGGAGCTGTTTTTT CASSQGTGKTGELFF
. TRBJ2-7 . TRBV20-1 TGCAGTGCTAGTGGGCTAGATTTCTACGAGCAGTACTTC CSASGLDFYEQYF
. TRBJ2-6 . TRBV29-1 TGCAGTGTCTCAATACTTACAGGGTCTGGGGCCAACGTCCTGACTTTC CSVSILTGSGANVLTF
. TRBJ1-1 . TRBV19 TGTGCCAGTAGTATAGGACAGCCGAACACTGAAGCTTTCTTT CASSIGQPNTEAFF
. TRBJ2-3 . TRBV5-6 TGTGCCAGCAGCTTGAGGGCGGGTATCACAGATACGCAGTATTTT CASSLRAGITDTQYF
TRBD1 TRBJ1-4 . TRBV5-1 TGCGCCAGCAGCTCCCGGGACAGCCAGGAAAAACTGTTTTTT CASSSRDSQEKLFF
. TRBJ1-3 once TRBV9 TGTGCCAGCAGCCCATCAGGGGACGGCACCATATATTTT CASSPSGDGTIYF
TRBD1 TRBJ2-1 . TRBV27 TGTGCCAGCAGGACCGGGACAGGGGCCAGCAATGAGCAGTTCTTC CASRTGTGASNEQFF
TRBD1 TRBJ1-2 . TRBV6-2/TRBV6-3 TGTGCCAGCAGTTCCATCGGGACAGGGAATGGCTACACCTTC CASSSIGTGNGYTF
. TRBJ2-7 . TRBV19 TGTGCCAGTACTAAGGACAGTACAAGACACTACGAGCAGTACTTC CASTKDSTRHYEQYF
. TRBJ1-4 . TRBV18 TGTGCCAGCTCACGGCAGGTGAATAATGAAAAACTGTTTTTT CASSRQVNNEKLFF
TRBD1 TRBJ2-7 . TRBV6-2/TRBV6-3 TGTGCCAGCAGATACCGGGACAGGGGGCTTCGCGAGCAGTACTTC CASRYRDRGLREQYF
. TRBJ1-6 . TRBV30 TGTGCCTGGACCCTGGGTGTCCTCGGGTCACCCCTCCACTTT CAWTLGVLGSPLHF
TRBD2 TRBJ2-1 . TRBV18 TGTGCCAGCTCACCGACTAGCATGGATTACAATGAGCAGTTCTTC CASSPTSMDYNEQFF
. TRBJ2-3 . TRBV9 TGTGCCAGCAGCGTTGGCTCGGAGCGGAGCACAGATACGCAGTATTTT CASSVGSERSTDTQYF
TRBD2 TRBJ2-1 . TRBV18 TGTGCCAGCTCCCGCAAGCGGGAGGGGGTCTACAATGAGCAGTTCTTC CASSRKREGVYNEQFF